Presented here are 13 T cell receptor beta chains from one specimen sequenced in a study of blood T cell repertoires in COVID-19. The assay was immunoSEQ multiplex PCR, and TCRdb's table has in-frame clones only and misses some. The table has tens of thousands of clones, 82% seen once. The sample taken for sequencing was peripheral blood. The receptors were gathered from a human donor in a cohort sampled during active COVID-19.

The CDR3 DNA reads as TGTGCCAGCAGCAAACTCCCCTCCGGGGCCAACGTCCTGACTTTC. As protein: CASSKLPSGANVLTF. This sequence joins TRBV3-1 (or the pseudogene TRBV3-2) and TRBJ2-6; D unresolved. The germline V gene encodes CDR1 LGHDT and CDR2 YNNKEL (reference sequence). The CDR3 covers 15 residues. V lost 5 bases, J lost 4 bases, and 12 bases lay in between.

J is TRBJ2-5 and V is TRBV5-1; D gene uncertain. The CDR3 covers 14 residues. Germline V lookup: CDR1 SGHRS, CDR2 YFSETQ. V was trimmed by 2 bases and J by 0 bases, leaving 8 bases between them. Written as DNA, the CDR3 is TGCGCCAGCAGCTTTAACGGGTACCAAGAGACCCAGTACTTC. Protein product: CASSFNGYQETQYF.

This chain links TRBV3-1 (or the pseudogene TRBV3-2) with TRBJ2-5; a possible D gene is TRBD2 (6 bases). V was shortened by 5 bases and J by 4 bases, with 14 bases between the two germline ends. The CDR3 covers 14 residues. From germline, CDR1 is LGHDT and CDR2 YNNKEL (reference sequence). This CDR3 is CASSTGGGGETQYF. DNA of the CDR3: TGTGCCAGCAGCACCGGGGGTGGGGGAGAGACCCAGTACTTC.

The chain is built from TRBV5-4 and TRBJ1-5, with 9 bases fitting TRBD1. Germline V gene data show CDR1 as SGHNT and CDR2 as YYREEE (reference sequence). J lost 6 bases, V lost 4 bases, and 5 bases had no gene match. CDR3 length equals 14 residues. DNA for the CDR3: TGTGCCAGCAGCCGGGACAGGGTCATTCAGCCCCAGCATTTT. Translated: CASSRDRVIQPQHF.

This clone rates as medium-sized. V is TRBV12-3 or TRBV12-4 and J is TRBJ2-3; D is perhaps TRBD2 (5 bases). The CDR3 consists of 13 residues. V lost 6 bases and J 2 bases, leaving 9 bases between the germline ends. The CDR3 coding sequence is TGTGCCAGCAGGTTGGGAGTCACAGATACGCAGTATTTT. As protein: CASRLGVTDTQYF.

The gene calls are TRBV4-2 and TRBJ2-2; D tentatively fits TRBD1 or TRBD2 (7 bases each). CDR3 size: 14 residues. Trimming pared 7 bases from V and 1 base from J, leaving 10 bases between. Germline values: CDR1 LGHNA, CDR2 YNFKEQ. CDR3 bases: TGTGCCAGCACCAGGGGGGGGAACACCGGGGAGCTGTTTTTT. Translation: CASTRGGNTGELFF.

The chain joins TRBV19 to TRBJ2-7; maybe TRBD1 (6 bases). The CDR3 runs to 15 residues. Germline assignment: CDR1 LNHDA and CDR2 SQIVND (reference sequence). Trimming removed 1 base at V and 6 bases at J, with 16 bases between. This CDR3 is CASSIGPGAAVEQYF. The CDR3 nucleotides are TGTGCCAGTAGTATAGGTCCAGGGGCGGCGGTCGAGCAGTACTTC.

This clone counts as medium-sized (0.01 to 0.1%). V is TRBV6-4 and J is TRBJ1-3, with TRBD1 as a possible D gene (5 bases). The germline V and J ends were trimmed by 10 bases and 0 bases, with 16 bases remaining between them. CDR1 and CDR2 from the germline V gene are MRHNA and SNTAGT. The CDR3 extends over 15 amino acids. CDR3 DNA sequence: TGTGCCACCACAGCGGGGGGGACCTCTGGAAACACCATATATTTT. Its protein is CATTAGGTSGNTIYF.

This clone was observed a single time. The rearrangement joins TRBV28 to TRBJ2-3; 11 positions agree with TRBD2. This CDR3 region has 14 residues. Germline CDR1 reads MDHEN; CDR2 reads SYDVKM. Trimming cost V 8 bases and J 0 bases; bases outside gene matches: 1. The CDR3 sequence: CASPSGGSTDTQYF. The DNA of the CDR3 is TGTGCCAGCCCTAGCGGGGGGAGCACAGATACGCAGTATTTT.

This CDR3 reads CATSITPYNEQFF. The CDR3 DNA follows: TGTGCCACCAGTATCACACCCTACAATGAGCAGTTCTTC. The chain has TRBV24-1 and TRBJ2-1; the D is unclear. This CDR3 spans 13 amino acids. Germline lookup yields CDR1 KGHDR and CDR2 SFDVKD. Trimming removed 6 bases at V and 2 bases at J, with 7 bases between.

The chain links TRBV19 to TRBJ1-4, with D possibly matching TRBD1 (5 bases). V was clipped by 3 bases and J by 8 bases, with 19 bases between them. The CDR3 has 16 amino acids. Germline lookup yields CDR1 LNHDA and CDR2 SQIVND (reference sequence). CDR3 sequence reads: CASSMDDSKLTEKLFF. The CDR3 coding sequence is TGTGCCAGTAGTATGGACGACAGTAAATTGACGGAAAAACTGTTTTTT.

This clone has just one count. This chain uses TRBV7-8 with TRBJ2-1, with D perhaps TRBD2 (7 bases). Trimming left V 7 bases short and J 6 bases short, with 16 bases between. Germline CDR1 SGHVS, CDR2 FQNEAQ. The length of the CDR3 is 14 residues. CDR3 bases: TGTGCCAGCACCTGGAGGGGGGGGCGCAATGAGCAGTTCTTC. Protein: CASTWRGGRNEQFF.

The chain uses TRBV5-4 and TRBJ1-1; 9 positions match TRBD1. Germline V gives CDR1 SGHNT, CDR2 YYREEE (reference sequence). The CDR3 consists of 14 residues. V gave up 6 bases and J gave up 1 base; unmatched junction bases: 4. The CDR3 reads CASKQDRGNTEAFF. In nucleotides, the CDR3 is TGTGCCAGCAAACAGGACAGGGGGAACACTGAAGCTTTCTTT. Combining the CDR3 with reference TRBV5-4 and TRBJ1-1 gives the whole variable domain ETGVTQSPTHLIKTRGQQVTLRCSSQSGHNTVSWYQQALGQGPQFIFQYYREEENGRGNFPPRFSGLQFPNYSSELNVNALELDDSALYLCASKQDRGNTEAFFGQGTRLTVV.